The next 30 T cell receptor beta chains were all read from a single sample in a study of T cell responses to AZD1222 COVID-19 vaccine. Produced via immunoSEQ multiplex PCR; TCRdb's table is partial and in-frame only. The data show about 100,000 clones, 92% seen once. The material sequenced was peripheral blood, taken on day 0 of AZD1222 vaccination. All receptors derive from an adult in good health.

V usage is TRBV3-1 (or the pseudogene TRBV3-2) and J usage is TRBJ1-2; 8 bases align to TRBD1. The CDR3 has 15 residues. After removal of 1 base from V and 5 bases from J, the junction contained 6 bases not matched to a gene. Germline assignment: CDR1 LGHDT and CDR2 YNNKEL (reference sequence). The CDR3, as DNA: TGTGCCAGCAGCCAAGGGCGGCAGGGGGCGTATGGCTACACCTTC. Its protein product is CASSQGRQGAYGYTF.

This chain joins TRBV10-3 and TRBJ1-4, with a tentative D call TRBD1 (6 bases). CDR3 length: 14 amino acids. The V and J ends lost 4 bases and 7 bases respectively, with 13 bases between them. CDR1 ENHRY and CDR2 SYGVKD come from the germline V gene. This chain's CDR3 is CAISAGVVGEKLFF. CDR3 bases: TGTGCCATCAGTGCAGGGGTTGTAGGTGAAAAACTGTTTTTT.

The CDR3 reads CASRETGATEAFF. CDR3 DNA sequence: TGTGCCAGCAGGGAGACAGGGGCCACTGAAGCTTTCTTT. The rearrangement uses TRBV2 and TRBJ1-1; 8 bases map to TRBD1. Germline assignment: CDR1 SNHLY and CDR2 FYNNEI. The CDR3 is 13 amino acids. Germline trimming cut 6 bases from V and 4 bases from J; bases unmatched to any gene: 4. Full variable domain (missing parts from reference TRBV2 and TRBJ1-1): EPEVTQTPSHQVTQMGQEVILRCVPISNHLYFYWYRQILGQKVEFLVSFYNNEISEKSEIFDDQFSVERPDGSNFTLKIRSTKLEDSAMYFCASRETGATEAFFGQGTRLTVV.

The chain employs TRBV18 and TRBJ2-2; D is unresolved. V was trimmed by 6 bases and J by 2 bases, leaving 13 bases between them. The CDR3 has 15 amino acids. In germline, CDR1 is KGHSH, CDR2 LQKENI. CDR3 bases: TGTGCCAGCTCCGGTTTTCTGGTTAACACCGGGGAGCTGTTTTTT. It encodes CASSGFLVNTGELFF. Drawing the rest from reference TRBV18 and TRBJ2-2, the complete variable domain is NAGVMQNPRHLVRRRGQEARLRCSPMKGHSHVYWYRQLPEEGLKFMVYLQKENIIDESGMPKERFSAEFPKEGPSILRIQQVVRGDSAAYFCASSGFLVNTGELFFGEGSRLTVL.

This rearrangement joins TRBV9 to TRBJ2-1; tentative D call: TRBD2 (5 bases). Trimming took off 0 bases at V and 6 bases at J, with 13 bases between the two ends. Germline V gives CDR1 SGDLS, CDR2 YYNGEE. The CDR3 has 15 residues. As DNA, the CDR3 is TGTGCCAGCAGCGTAGGGGTGTCCCGGGGCAATGAGCAGTTCTTC. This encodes CASSVGVSRGNEQFF.

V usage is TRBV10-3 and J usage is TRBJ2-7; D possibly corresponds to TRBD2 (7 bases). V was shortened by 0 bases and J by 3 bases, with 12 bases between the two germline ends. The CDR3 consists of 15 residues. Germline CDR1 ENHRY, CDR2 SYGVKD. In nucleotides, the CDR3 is TGTGCCATCAGTGAGTCCGGGGAGGGGGTCTACGAGCAGTACTTC. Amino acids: CAISESGEGVYEQYF.

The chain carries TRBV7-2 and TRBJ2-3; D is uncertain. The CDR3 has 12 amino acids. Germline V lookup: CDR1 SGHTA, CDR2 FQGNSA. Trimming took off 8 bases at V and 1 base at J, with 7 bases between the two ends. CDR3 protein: CASRWGTDTQYF. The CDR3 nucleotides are TGTGCCAGCCGTTGGGGCACAGATACGCAGTATTTT.

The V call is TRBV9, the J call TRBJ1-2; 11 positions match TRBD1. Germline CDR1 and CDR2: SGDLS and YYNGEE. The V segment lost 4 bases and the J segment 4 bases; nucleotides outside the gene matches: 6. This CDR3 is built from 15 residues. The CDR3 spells CASSIWDRGFYGYTF. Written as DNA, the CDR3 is TGTGCCAGCAGCATTTGGGACAGGGGGTTCTATGGCTACACCTTC.

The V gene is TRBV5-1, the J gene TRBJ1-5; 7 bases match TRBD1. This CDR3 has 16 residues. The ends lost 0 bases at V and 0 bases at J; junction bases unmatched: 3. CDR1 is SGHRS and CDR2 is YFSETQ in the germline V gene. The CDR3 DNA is TGCGCCAGCAGCTTGGGAGACAGGGATAGCAATCAGCCCCAGCATTTT. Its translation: CASSLGDRDSNQPQHF.

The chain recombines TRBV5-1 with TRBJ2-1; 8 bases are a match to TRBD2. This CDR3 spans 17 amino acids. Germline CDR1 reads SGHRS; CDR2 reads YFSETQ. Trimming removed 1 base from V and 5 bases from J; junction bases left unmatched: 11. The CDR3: CASSLMLAGRGDNEQFF. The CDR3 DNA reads TGCGCCAGCAGCTTGATGTTAGCGGGAAGGGGGGACAATGAGCAGTTCTTC. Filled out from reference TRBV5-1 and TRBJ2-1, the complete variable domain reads KAGVTQTPRYLIKTRGQQVTLSCSPISGHRSVSWYQQTPGQGLQFLFEYFSETQRNKGNFPGRFSGRQFSNSRSEMNVSTLELGDSALYLCASSLMLAGRGDNEQFFGPGTRLTVL.

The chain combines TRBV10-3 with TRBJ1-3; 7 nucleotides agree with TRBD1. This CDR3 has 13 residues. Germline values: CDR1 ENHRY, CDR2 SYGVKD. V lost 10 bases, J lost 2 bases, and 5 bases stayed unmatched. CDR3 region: CATRDRTGNTIYF. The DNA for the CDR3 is TGTGCCACAAGGGACAGAACTGGAAACACCATATATTTT.

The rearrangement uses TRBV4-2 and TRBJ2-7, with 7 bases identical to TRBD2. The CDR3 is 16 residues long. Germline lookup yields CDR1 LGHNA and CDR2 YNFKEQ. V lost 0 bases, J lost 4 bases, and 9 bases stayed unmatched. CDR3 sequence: CASSQDPYSGGYEQYF. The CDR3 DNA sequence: TGTGCCAGCAGCCAAGATCCGTACTCGGGAGGATACGAGCAGTACTTC.

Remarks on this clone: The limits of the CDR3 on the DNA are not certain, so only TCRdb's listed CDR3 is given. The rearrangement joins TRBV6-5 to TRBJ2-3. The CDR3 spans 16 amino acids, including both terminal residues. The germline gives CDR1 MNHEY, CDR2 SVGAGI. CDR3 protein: CASSSSVGPSTDTQYF.

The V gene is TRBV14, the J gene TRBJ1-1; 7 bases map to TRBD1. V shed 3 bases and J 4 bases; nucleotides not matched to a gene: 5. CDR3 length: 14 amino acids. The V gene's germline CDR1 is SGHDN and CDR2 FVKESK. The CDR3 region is CASSQGQWGTEAFF. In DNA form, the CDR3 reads TGTGCCAGCAGCCAGGGACAGTGGGGCACTGAAGCTTTCTTT.

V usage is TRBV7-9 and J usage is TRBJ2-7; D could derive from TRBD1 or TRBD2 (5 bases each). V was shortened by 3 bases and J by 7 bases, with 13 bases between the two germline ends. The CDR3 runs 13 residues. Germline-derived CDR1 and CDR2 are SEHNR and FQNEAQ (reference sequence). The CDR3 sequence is CASSFRASGEQYF. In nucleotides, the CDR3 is TGTGCCAGCAGCTTCAGGGCCTCGGGGGAGCAGTACTTC.

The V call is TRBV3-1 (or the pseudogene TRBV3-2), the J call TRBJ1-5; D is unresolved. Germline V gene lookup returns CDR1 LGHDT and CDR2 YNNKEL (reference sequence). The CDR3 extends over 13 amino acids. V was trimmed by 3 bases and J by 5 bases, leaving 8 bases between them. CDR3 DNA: TGTGCCAGCAGCCAGGACGGTTATCAGCCCCAGCATTTT. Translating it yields CASSQDGYQPQHF.

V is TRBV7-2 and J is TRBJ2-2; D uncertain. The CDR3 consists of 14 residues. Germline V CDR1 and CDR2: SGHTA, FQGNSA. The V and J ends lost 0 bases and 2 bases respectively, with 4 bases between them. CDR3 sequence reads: CASSLARNTGELFF. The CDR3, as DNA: TGTGCCAGCAGCTTAGCCCGAAACACCGGGGAGCTGTTTTTT.

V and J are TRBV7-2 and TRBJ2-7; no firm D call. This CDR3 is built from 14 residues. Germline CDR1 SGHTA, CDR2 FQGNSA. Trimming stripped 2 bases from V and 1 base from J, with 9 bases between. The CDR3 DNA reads TGTGCCAGCAGCTTATGGCACTCGTCCTACGAGCAGTACTTC. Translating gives CASSLWHSSYEQYF.

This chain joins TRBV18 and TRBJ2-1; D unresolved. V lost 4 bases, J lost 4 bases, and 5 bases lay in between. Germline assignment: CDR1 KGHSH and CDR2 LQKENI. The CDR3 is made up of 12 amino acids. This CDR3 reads CASSLRYNEQFF. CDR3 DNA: TGTGCCAGCTCACTTAGATACAATGAGCAGTTCTTC.

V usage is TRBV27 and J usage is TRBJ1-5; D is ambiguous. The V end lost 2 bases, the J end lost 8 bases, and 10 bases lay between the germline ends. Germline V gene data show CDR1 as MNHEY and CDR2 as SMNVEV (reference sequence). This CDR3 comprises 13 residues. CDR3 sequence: CASSLRVAKPQHF. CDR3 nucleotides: TGTGCCAGCAGTTTACGGGTAGCTAAGCCCCAGCATTTT.

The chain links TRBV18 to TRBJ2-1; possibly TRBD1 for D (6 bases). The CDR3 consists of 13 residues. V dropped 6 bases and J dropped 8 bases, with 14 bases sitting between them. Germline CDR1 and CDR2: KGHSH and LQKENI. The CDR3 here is CASSETGGDEQFF. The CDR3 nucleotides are TGTGCCAGCTCTGAGACTGGGGGCGATGAGCAGTTCTTC.

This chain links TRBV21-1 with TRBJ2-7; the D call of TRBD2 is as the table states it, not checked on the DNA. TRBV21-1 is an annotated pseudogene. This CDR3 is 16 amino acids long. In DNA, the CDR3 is TGTGCCAGCACCGAACTGGCGGGACTAGCGATCCACGAGCAGTACTTC. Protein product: CASTELAGLAIHEQYF.

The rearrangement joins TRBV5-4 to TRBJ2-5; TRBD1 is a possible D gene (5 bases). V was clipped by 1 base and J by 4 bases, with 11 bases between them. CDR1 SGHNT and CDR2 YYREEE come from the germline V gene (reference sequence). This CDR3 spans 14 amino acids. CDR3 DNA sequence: TGTGCCAGCAGCTTGTCAGGCAGGGTAGAGACCCAGTACTTC. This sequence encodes CASSLSGRVETQYF.

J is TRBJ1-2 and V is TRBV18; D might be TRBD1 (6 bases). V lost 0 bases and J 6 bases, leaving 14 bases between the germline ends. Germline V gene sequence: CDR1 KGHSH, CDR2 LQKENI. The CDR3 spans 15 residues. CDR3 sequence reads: CASSPPAGGDDGYTF. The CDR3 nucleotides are TGTGCCAGCTCACCACCGGCGGGGGGCGACGATGGCTACACCTTC. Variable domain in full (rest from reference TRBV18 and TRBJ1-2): NAGVMQNPRHLVRRRGQEARLRCSPMKGHSHVYWYRQLPEEGLKFMVYLQKENIIDESGMPKERFSAEFPKEGPSILRIQQVVRGDSAAYFCASSPPAGGDDGYTFGSGTRLTVV.

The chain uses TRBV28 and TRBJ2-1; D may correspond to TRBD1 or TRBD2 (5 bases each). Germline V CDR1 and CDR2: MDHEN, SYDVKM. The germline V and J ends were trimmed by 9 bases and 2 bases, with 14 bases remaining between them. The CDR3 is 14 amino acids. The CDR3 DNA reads TGTGCCAGTGACCGGGACCTAGCCTACAATGAGCAGTTCTTC. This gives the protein CASDRDLAYNEQFF.

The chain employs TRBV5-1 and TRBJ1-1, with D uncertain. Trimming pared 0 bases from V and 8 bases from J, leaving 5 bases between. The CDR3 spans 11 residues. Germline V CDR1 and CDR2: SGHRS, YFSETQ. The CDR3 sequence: CASSLGGEAFF. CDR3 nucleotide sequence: TGCGCCAGCAGCTTGGGAGGCGAAGCTTTCTTT.

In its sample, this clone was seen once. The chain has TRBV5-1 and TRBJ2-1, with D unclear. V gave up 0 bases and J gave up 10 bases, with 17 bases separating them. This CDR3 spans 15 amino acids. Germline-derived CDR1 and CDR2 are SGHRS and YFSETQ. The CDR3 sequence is CASSLVGSGPREQFF. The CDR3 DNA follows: TGCGCCAGCAGCTTGGTAGGGTCCGGGCCCAGAGAGCAGTTCTTC.

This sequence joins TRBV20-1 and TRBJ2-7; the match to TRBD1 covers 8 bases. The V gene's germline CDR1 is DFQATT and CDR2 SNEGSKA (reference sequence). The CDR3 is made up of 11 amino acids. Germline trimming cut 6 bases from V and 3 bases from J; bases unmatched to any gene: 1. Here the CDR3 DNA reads TGCAGTGCGGACAGGGACTACGAGCAGTACTTC. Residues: CSADRDYEQYF.

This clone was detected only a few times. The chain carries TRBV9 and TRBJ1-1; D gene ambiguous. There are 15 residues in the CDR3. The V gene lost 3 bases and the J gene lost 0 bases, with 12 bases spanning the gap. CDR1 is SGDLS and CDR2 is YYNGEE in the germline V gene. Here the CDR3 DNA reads TGTGCCAGCAGCGCCGAACGTACCATGAACACTGAAGCTTTCTTT. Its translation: CASSAERTMNTEAFF. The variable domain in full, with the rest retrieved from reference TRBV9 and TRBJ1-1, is DSGVTQTPKHLITATGQRVTLRCSPRSGDLSVYWYQQSLDQGLQFLIQYYNGEERAKGNILERFSAQQFPDLHSELNLSSLELGDSALYFCASSAERTMNTEAFFGQGTRLTVV.

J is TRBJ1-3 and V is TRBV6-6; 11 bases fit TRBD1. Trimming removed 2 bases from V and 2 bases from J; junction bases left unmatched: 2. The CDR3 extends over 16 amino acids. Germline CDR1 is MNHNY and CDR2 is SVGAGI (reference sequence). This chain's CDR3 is CASSYQDRGPGNTIYF. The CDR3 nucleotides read TGTGCCAGCAGTTACCAGGACAGGGGGCCTGGAAACACCATATATTTT.